Below, 3 T cell receptor beta chains from the same sample are listed, as sequenced in a study of graft-versus-host responses after intestinal transplantation (dated by TCRdb to 2020 to 2022). The receptor library was made with the immunoSEQ multiplex PCR assay. In TCRdb, the immuneACCESS table is reduced to in-frame sequences with V and J assigned. These tables do not hold every clone; where another copy was compared, an unresolved V gene accounts for under half, and the others remain unexplained. This sample gives roughly 40,000 clones in total; 91% of them show up just once. The ten largest clones take up 3.5% to 5% of the sample. The sequencing here drew on PBMCs, taken 524 days after transplant. These receptors came from a human patient who received an intestinal transplant, so some T cells may come from the graft donor.

The V gene is TRBV10-3, the J gene TRBJ1-2; D not resolved. Germline assignment: CDR1 ENHRY and CDR2 SYGVKD. Trimming took 8 bases from V and 1 from J, leaving 11 bases between them. The CDR3 spans 13 residues. The CDR3 reads CAIEPEGNYGYTF. As DNA, the CDR3 is TGTGCCATCGAGCCAGAGGGTAACTATGGCTACACCTTC.

The V gene is TRBV6-5, the J gene TRBJ2-7; perhaps D is TRBD1 or TRBD2 (5 bases each). There are 15 residues in the CDR3. Germline V lookup: CDR1 MNHEY, CDR2 SVGAGI. V lost 2 bases to trimming and J lost 3 bases, with 14 bases between them. CDR3 coding DNA: TGTGCCAGCAGTTACGGGGCGGGTAACCGCTACGAGCAGTACTTC. This codes for CASSYGAGNRYEQYF.

The chain carries TRBV27 and TRBJ2-7; tentatively, D is TRBD1 (6 bases). The V end was cut by 4 bases, the J end by 2 bases, with 18 bases between. This CDR3 has 16 residues. Looked up from germline, CDR1 is MNHEY and CDR2 is SMNVEV (reference sequence). The CDR3 region is CASSSAQGPVPYEQYF. CDR3 bases: TGTGCCAGCAGTTCGGCGCAGGGGCCCGTGCCCTACGAGCAGTACTTC.